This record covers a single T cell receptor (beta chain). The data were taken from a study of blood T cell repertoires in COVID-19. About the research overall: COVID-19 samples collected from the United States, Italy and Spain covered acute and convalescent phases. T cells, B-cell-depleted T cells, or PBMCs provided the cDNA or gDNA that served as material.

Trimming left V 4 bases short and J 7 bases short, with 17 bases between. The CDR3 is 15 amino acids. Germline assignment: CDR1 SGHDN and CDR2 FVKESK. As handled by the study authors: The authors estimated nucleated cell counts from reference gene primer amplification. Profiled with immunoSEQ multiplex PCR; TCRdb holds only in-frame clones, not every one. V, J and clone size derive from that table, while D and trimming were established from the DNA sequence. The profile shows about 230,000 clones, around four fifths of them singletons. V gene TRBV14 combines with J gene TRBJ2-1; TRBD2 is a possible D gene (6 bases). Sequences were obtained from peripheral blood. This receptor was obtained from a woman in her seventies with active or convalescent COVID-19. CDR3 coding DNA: TGTGCCAGCAGCCCCCCGGGGGAAAGATGGAATGAGCAGTTCTTC. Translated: CASSPPGERWNEQFF. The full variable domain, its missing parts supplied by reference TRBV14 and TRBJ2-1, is EAGVTQFPSHSVIEKGQTVTLRCDPISGHDNLYWYRRVMGKEIKFLLHFVKESKQDESGMPNNRFLAERTGGTYSTLKVQPAELEDSGVYFCASSPPGERWNEQFFGPGTRLTVL.